This T cell receptor (beta chain) was captured in a study of T-cell reconstitution after alpha-beta-depleted transplantation in children. Losses at the gene ends were 3 bases for V and 7 bases for J; bases not matched to a gene: 8. CDR1 and CDR2 (germline): DFQATT, SNEGSKA (reference sequence). The CDR3 consists of 13 residues. Study-wide results and caveats: Some patients showed high day-60 TCRbeta diversity, which derived from surviving recipient T cells and thymic progenitors. T-cell numbers and diversity, one year after transplant, stemmed largely from T cells that were newly produced. Approximately two months post-transplant, alpha-beta T cells reportedly originated from several hundred expanded graft clones.

Construction of the TCRbeta library involved unique molecular identifiers. TCRdb reprocessed the PCR reads with MiXCR, giving one entry per CDR3 protein. The sample shows 130,000 or so distinct CDR3 sequences, approximately 8.7% of them seen only once. This clonotype turned up a few times. As yet, its antigen is unknown. The input for sequencing was PBMCs, mostly from graft donor cells, taken 180 days after TCRalphabeta/CD19-depleted stem cell transplant. The receptor comes from a girl in the first two years of life who had a stem cell transplant for combined immunodeficiency, so the T cells may come from the graft donor. The chain links TRBV20-1 to TRBJ2-7; TRBD2 aligns across 8 bases. The CDR3 sequence is CSASPRGGREQYF. CDR3 DNA sequence: TGCAGTGCTAGCCCCCGGGGGGGCAGAGAGCAGTACTTC.